This T cell receptor beta chain was observed in a study of OX40 agonist ivuxolimab in advanced cancers. This clone has only one observation. CDR3 length: 13 residues. J was trimmed by 9 bases and V by 6 bases; bases with no gene match: 8. Per the germline V gene, CDR1 is LNHDA and CDR2 is SQIVND (reference sequence). Here immunoSEQ multiplex PCR was the method, and the copy in TCRdb shows in-frame clones only, minus some. This repertoire shows approximately 45,000 clones, around 94% found once; its top ten account for 9.5% to 12%. The gene calls are TRBV19 and TRBJ2-1, with 7 bases that match TRBD1. This sequence was found in an adult with an advanced solid tumor such as melanoma, head and neck, liver or kidney cancer. The starting material was CD4+ or CD8+ T cells sorted from blood, obtained in a trial of the OX40 agonist ivuxolimab. The CDR3 reads CASRIRGGSEQFF. CDR3 nucleotides: TGTGCCAGTAGGATTCGAGGGGGCAGTGAGCAGTTCTTC.